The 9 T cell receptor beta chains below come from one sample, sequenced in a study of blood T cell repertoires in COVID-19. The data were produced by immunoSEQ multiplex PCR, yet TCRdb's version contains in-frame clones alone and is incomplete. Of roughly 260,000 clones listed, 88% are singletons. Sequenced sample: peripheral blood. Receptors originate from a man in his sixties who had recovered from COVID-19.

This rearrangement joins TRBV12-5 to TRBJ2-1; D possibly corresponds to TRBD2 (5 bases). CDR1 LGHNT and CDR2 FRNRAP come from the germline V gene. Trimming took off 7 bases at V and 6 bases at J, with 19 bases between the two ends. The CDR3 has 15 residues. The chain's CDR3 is CASAQRELNGNEQFF. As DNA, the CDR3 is TGTGCTAGTGCCCAGAGGGAGCTAAACGGCAATGAGCAGTTCTTC.

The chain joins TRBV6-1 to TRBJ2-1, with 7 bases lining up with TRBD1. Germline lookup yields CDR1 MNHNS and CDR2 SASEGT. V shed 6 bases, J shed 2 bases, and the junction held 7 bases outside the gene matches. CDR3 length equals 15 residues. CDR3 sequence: CASRPEGAAYNEQFF. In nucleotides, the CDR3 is TGTGCCAGCAGACCTGAGGGGGCGGCCTACAATGAGCAGTTCTTC.

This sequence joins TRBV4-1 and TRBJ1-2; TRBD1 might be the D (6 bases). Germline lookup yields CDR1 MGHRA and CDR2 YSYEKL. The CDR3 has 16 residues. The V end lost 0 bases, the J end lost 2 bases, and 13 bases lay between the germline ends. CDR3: CASSQEQGRSNYGYTF. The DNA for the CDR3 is TGCGCCAGCAGCCAAGAACAGGGTAGATCGAACTATGGCTACACCTTC.

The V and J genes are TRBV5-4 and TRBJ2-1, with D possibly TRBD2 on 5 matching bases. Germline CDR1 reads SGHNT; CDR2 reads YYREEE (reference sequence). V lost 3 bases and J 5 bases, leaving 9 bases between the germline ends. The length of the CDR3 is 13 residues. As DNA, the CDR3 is TGTGCCAGCAGCTGGACTGGAAACAATGAGCAGTTCTTC. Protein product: CASSWTGNNEQFF.

The CDR3, as DNA: TGTGCCTGGAGTGTAAAGGGGTCCTTGACTGAAGCTTTCTTT. Amino acid sequence: CAWSVKGSLTEAFF. This chain uses TRBV30 with TRBJ1-1; D might be TRBD1 (5 bases). This CDR3 region has 14 residues. Germline V gene sequence: CDR1 GTSNPN, CDR2 SVGIG (reference sequence). The ends were cut back, 0 bases at V and 5 bases at J, with 13 bases in the middle.

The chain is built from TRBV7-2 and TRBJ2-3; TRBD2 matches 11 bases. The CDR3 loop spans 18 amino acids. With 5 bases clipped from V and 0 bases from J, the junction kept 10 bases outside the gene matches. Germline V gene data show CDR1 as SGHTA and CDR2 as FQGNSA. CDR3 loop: CASSPTSGGPYSTDTQYF. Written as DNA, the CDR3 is TGTGCCAGCAGCCCTACTAGCGGGGGACCCTATAGCACAGATACGCAGTATTTT.

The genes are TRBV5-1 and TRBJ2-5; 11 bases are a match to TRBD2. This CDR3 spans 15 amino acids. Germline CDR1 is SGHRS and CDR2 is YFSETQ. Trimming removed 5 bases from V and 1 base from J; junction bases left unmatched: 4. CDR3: CASRTLAGGQETQYF. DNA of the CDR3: TGCGCCAGCAGGACGCTAGCGGGGGGCCAAGAGACCCAGTACTTC.

DNA for the CDR3: TGTGCCAGCAGTTTATTGACTAGCGGGGGGCAAGAGACCCAGTACTTC. This sequence encodes CASSLLTSGGQETQYF. The chain has TRBV27 and TRBJ2-5; 13 bases line up with TRBD2. The germline V gene has CDR1 MNHEY and CDR2 SMNVEV (reference sequence). V gave up 1 base and J gave up 2 bases; unmatched junction bases: 1. The CDR3 sequence is 16 residues long.

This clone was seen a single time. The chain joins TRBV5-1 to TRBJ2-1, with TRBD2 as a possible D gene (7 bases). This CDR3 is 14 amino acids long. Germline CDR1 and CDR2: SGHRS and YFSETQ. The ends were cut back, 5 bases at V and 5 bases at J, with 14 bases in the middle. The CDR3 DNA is TGCGCCAGCAGGAGGGGGGGAGCTAACAATGAGCAGTTCTTC. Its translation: CASRRGGANNEQFF.